These T cell receptor beta chains were read from a single sample in a study of blood T cells in healthy people across ages. MiXCR was run by TCRdb on the 5' RACE reads, yielding one entry per CDR3 protein. The repertoire holds approximately 2,000,000 distinct CDR3 sequences, with 30% to 40% as singletons. The sample was blood. Every receptor here comes from a human donor in good health. The CDR3 runs from the conserved cysteine through the conserved F or W. D genes are given only for firm matches. The size entry is marked missing in some rows and otherwise reads once, few, many or a size class.

J gene: TRBJ2-7; V gene: TRBV6-5; D gene: -; clone size: many; CDR3 DNA: TGTGCCAGCAGCGCCGACTCGGACCTTGGCTACGAGCAGTACTTC; CDR3 protein: CASSADSDLGYEQYF
J gene: TRBJ1-2; V gene: TRBV19; D gene: -; clone size: -; CDR3 DNA: TGTGCCGGGTCTTTAGGGTCCAGCTACACCTTC; CDR3 protein: CAGSLGSSYTF
J gene: TRBJ1-2; V gene: TRBV12-3/TRBV12-4; D gene: TRBD1; clone size: -; CDR3 DNA: TGTGCCAGGGACAGGGGGTACGAGAGTGGCTATGGCTACACCTTC; CDR3 protein: CARDRGYESGYGYTF
J gene: TRBJ2-5; V gene: TRBV11-2; D gene: TRBD2; clone size: -; CDR3 DNA: TGTGCCAGCAGCTTTCTCCCACCGCACTCCGGGACTAGCGCTCTGGGAGAGACCCAGTACTTC; CDR3 protein: CASSFLPPHSGTSALGETQYF
J gene: TRBJ2-7; V gene: TRBV27; D gene: -; clone size: few; CDR3 DNA: TGTGCCAGCAGTTTATCTCCGTTGGGTGTCTCCTACGAGCAGTACTTC; CDR3 protein: CASSLSPLGVSYEQYF
J gene: TRBJ1-2; V gene: TRBV3-1; D gene: -; clone size: -; CDR3 DNA: TGTGCCGGCAGCCAATCTGCCTTAGGGGTTGGCTACACCTTC; CDR3 protein: CAGSQSALGVGYTF
J gene: TRBJ2-5; V gene: TRBV7-2; D gene: -; clone size: -; CDR3 DNA: TGTGCCAGCAGCTTAGACGCGAGAGAGGTTTTGGCCCAGTACTTC; CDR3 protein: CASSLDAREVLAQYF
J gene: TRBJ2-1; V gene: TRBV4-3; D gene: -; clone size: -; CDR3 DNA: TGCGCCAGCAGCCAGATAGGGGCTCGGATGAATGAGCGGTTCTTC; CDR3 protein: CASSQIGARMNERFF
J gene: TRBJ1-5; V gene: TRBV7-2; D gene: -; clone size: -; CDR3 DNA: TGTGCCAGCAGCTTAGGAGGGGGGTGGGAGCCCCAGCATTTT; CDR3 protein: CASSLGGGWEPQHF
J gene: TRBJ1-6; V gene: TRBV15; D gene: TRBD1; clone size: few; CDR3 DNA: TGTGCCACTACCAGATTCGGGACAGGAGGTTCACCCCTCCACTTT; CDR3 protein: CATTRFGTGGSPLHF
J gene: TRBJ2-5; V gene: TRBV5-5; D gene: -; clone size: -; CDR3 DNA: TGTGCCAGCAGCTTCCTAGGTAACGAGGAGACCCAGTACTTC; CDR3 protein: CASSFLGNEETQYF
J gene: TRBJ2-5; V gene: TRBV3-1; D gene: -; clone size: once; CDR3 DNA: TGTGCCAGCAGCTCGGGGGACTCCGGACGCCATGGGACCCAGTACTTC; CDR3 protein: CASSSGDSGRHGTQYF
J gene: TRBJ2-7; V gene: TRBV5-1; D gene: -; clone size: -; CDR3 DNA: TGCGCCAGCAGCTTGGCCCGCATAGACTACGAGCAGTACTTC; CDR3 protein: CASSLARIDYEQYF
J gene: TRBJ2-1; V gene: TRBV18; D gene: TRBD1; clone size: once; CDR3 DNA: TGTGCCAGCTCACCGATGACAGGGGGCTCCGCCAGCGATGAGCAGTTCTTC; CDR3 protein: CASSPMTGGSASDEQFF
J gene: TRBJ2-5; V gene: TRBV2; D gene: -; clone size: -; CDR3 DNA: TGTGCCAGCAGTTCCGGGCTCCAAAGGGAGCAGTACTTC; CDR3 protein: CASSSGLQREQYF
J gene: TRBJ2-1; V gene: TRBV12-3/TRBV12-4; D gene: -; clone size: few; CDR3 DNA: TGTGCCAGCAGTTTAGTCGTGAGGGGGGAGCAGTTCTTC; CDR3 protein: CASSLVVRGEQFF
J gene: TRBJ2-3; V gene: TRBV7-3; D gene: TRBD2; clone size: few; CDR3 DNA: TGTGCCAGCAGCCGTCGGGCGGGGGGGGACACAGATACGCAGTATTTT; CDR3 protein: CASSRRAGGDTDTQYF
J gene: TRBJ1-2; V gene: TRBV20-1; D gene: -; clone size: -; CDR3 DNA: TGCAGTGCCGTTTCGGGGGCATCTAGTGGCTACACCTTC; CDR3 protein: CSAVSGASSGYTF
J gene: TRBJ1-4; V gene: TRBV20-1; D gene: -; clone size: -; CDR3 DNA: TGCAGTGCGAAACAAGATAATGAAAAACTGTTTTTT; CDR3 protein: CSAKQDNEKLFF
J gene: TRBJ2-1; V gene: TRBV9; D gene: -; clone size: -; CDR3 DNA: TGTGCCAGCAGCGTAGTGGGGAATACAAATGAGCAGTTCTTC; CDR3 protein: CASSVVGNTNEQFF
J gene: TRBJ1-2; V gene: TRBV7-2; D gene: -; clone size: -; CDR3 DNA: TGTGCCAGCAGCTTAAGTGGACAAGTTGAAGGCTACACCTTC; CDR3 protein: CASSLSGQVEGYTF
J gene: TRBJ2-7; V gene: TRBV2; D gene: -; clone size: few; CDR3 DNA: TGTGCCAGCAGAAGTACCTACGAGCAGTACTTC; CDR3 protein: CASRSTYEQYF
J gene: TRBJ1-1; V gene: TRBV5-1; D gene: TRBD1; clone size: -; CDR3 DNA: TGCGCCAGTTTACCAGGGACAGGGGGCATGAACACTGAAGCTTTCTTT; CDR3 protein: CASLPGTGGMNTEAFF
J gene: TRBJ2-1; V gene: TRBV20-1; D gene: TRBD2; clone size: -; CDR3 DNA: TGCAGTGCTAGGACGGGGGGGTACAATGAGCAGTTCTTC; CDR3 protein: CSARTGGYNEQFF
J gene: TRBJ1-5; V gene: TRBV4-1; D gene: -; clone size: few; CDR3 DNA: TGCGCCAGCAGCCATAGGACGCAGGCCAACAATCAGCCCCAGCATTTT; CDR3 protein: CASSHRTQANNQPQHF
J gene: TRBJ2-7; V gene: TRBV29-1; D gene: -; clone size: -; CDR3 DNA: TGCAGCATCAACACAGGGTACGAGCAGTACTTC; CDR3 protein: CSINTGYEQYF
J gene: TRBJ1-2; V gene: TRBV10-3; D gene: TRBD1; clone size: -; CDR3 DNA: TGTGCCATCAGTGATTTCGGGACAGCGACCTATGGCTACACCTTC; CDR3 protein: CAISDFGTATYGYTF
J gene: TRBJ2-1; V gene: TRBV4-1; D gene: TRBD1; clone size: few; CDR3 DNA: TGCGCCAGCAGCCACTCAATTCCGGGACAGTACAATGAGCAGTTCTTC; CDR3 protein: CASSHSIPGQYNEQFF
J gene: TRBJ2-3; V gene: TRBV15; D gene: TRBD2; clone size: -; CDR3 DNA: TGTGCCACCAGCATCCTAGCGGGCACAGATACGCAGTATTTT; CDR3 protein: CATSILAGTDTQYF
J gene: TRBJ1-1; V gene: TRBV4-1; D gene: -; clone size: -; CDR3 DNA: TGCGCCAGCAGCCAACAAACAGGGATCACTGAAGCTTTCTTT; CDR3 protein: CASSQQTGITEAFF
J gene: TRBJ1-2; V gene: TRBV29-1; D gene: TRBD1; clone size: few; CDR3 DNA: TGCAGCGTTGAGGGCACGGACAGGAGTAGAGGCTACACCTTC; CDR3 protein: CSVEGTDRSRGYTF
J gene: TRBJ2-5; V gene: TRBV6-6; D gene: TRBD1; clone size: -; CDR3 DNA: TGTGCCAGCAGTTACGGGACAGGGATGTCGGAGACCCAGTACTTC; CDR3 protein: CASSYGTGMSETQYF
J gene: TRBJ2-1; V gene: TRBV4-3; D gene: -; clone size: few; CDR3 DNA: TGCGCCAGCAGCCAAGGCCCCGTGTCCTACGAGCAGTTCTTC; CDR3 protein: CASSQGPVSYEQFF
J gene: TRBJ1-2; V gene: TRBV6-5; D gene: TRBD1; clone size: few; CDR3 DNA: TGTGCCAGCAGTTCCCCGGGACAGCCTAACTATGGCTACACCTTC; CDR3 protein: CASSSPGQPNYGYTF